This is a list of T cell receptor beta chains from one sample in a study of T cell responses to AZD1222 COVID-19 vaccine. Assay: immunoSEQ multiplex PCR; the TCRdb copy retains only in-frame clones and omits some. Among approximately 100,000 clones listed, around 94% were seen once. Sequenced material: peripheral blood, taken on day 0 of AZD1222 vaccination. Receptors were obtained from an adult in good health. Both conserved end residues are part of each CDR3. The D gene is left open where the match is weak. The size of a clone is reported for some rows only, either as once, few or many, or as a class for expanded clones.

V	size	J	D	CDR3	DNA
TRBV27	once	TRBJ1-4	-	CASTRRGFNEKLFF	TGTGCCAGCACCCGGAGGGGGTTTAATGAAAAACTGTTTTTT
TRBV10-3	-	TRBJ2-7	TRBD2	CAISEPGGSYEQYF	TGTGCCATCAGTGAGCCGGGAGGGTCCTACGAGCAGTACTTC
TRBV30	-	TRBJ2-2	-	CAWGAGRYTGELFF	TGTGCCTGGGGAGCTGGACGGTACACCGGGGAGCTGTTTTTT
TRBV29-1	-	TRBJ1-2	-	CSVLGMELTNYGYTF	TGCAGCGTCCTGGGCATGGAGCTTACTAACTATGGCTACACCTTC
TRBV19	-	TRBJ1-1	-	CASSADRRNTEAFF	TGTGCCAGTAGTGCTGACAGACGGAACACTGAAGCTTTCTTT
TRBV6-5	-	TRBJ1-1	TRBD1	CASSYLTGGNEAFF	TGTGCCAGCAGTTACCTGACAGGGGGGAATGAAGCTTTCTTT
TRBV6-4	-	TRBJ2-1	-	CASSKFWEPNNEQFF	TGTGCCAGCAGCAAATTCTGGGAACCTAACAATGAGCAGTTCTTC
TRBV7-9	-	TRBJ1-2	-	CASSLSGTPQDGYTF	TGTGCCAGCAGCTTATCAGGAACACCCCAAGATGGCTACACCTTC
TRBV7-2	-	TRBJ1-2	TRBD1	CASSLRGRDSIKPNYGYTF	TGTGCCAGCAGCTTAAGGGGCAGGGACAGCATAAAACCTAACTATGGCTACACCTTC
TRBV18	-	TRBJ1-5	-	CASSPLGTDNQPQHF	TGTGCCAGCTCACCATTGGGGACGGACAATCAGCCCCAGCATTTT
TRBV27	-	TRBJ2-7	-	CASSLLAADYEQYF	TGTGCCAGCAGTTTACTGGCGGCTGACTACGAGCAGTACTTC
TRBV4-1	-	TRBJ1-6	-	CASSQDPGDPFTLHF	TGCGCCAGCAGCCAAGATCCGGGGGATCCCTTCACCCTCCACTTT
TRBV14	-	TRBJ2-1	-	CASSQPRRGEQFF	TGTGCCAGCAGCCAACCCCGACGGGGTGAGCAGTTCTTC
TRBV6-4	few	TRBJ2-3	-	CASSEGTSTDTQYF	TGTGCCAGCAGTGAGGGGACTAGCACAGATACGCAGTATTTT
TRBV18	-	TRBJ2-5	TRBD1	CASLAGTGVETQYF	TGTGCCAGCTTGGCCGGGACAGGGGTAGAGACCCAGTACTTC
TRBV24-1	-	TRBJ1-2	TRBD1	CAARRDRDRPNYGYTF	TGTGCCGCCCGCCGGGACAGGGATAGGCCTAACTATGGCTACACCTTC
TRBV27	-	TRBJ2-2	TRBD1	CASSAGTGGFAGELFF	TGTGCCAGCAGTGCCGGGACAGGGGGCTTCGCCGGGGAGCTGTTTTTT
TRBV18	-	TRBJ1-2	-	CASSRDSLGYGYTF	TGTGCCAGCTCACGAGACAGTCTAGGCTATGGCTACACCTTC
TRBV29-1	-	TRBJ1-1	-	CSVEPGTEAFF	TGCAGCGTTGAGCCGGGGACTGAAGCTTTCTTT
TRBV19	-	TRBJ1-3	-	CATRAEGNTIYF	TGTGCCACCCGAGCGGAAGGAAACACCATATATTTT
TRBV10-3	-	TRBJ1-2	-	CAISGAGDNYGYTF	TGTGCCATCAGTGGGGCAGGGGATAACTATGGCTACACCTTC
TRBV7-9	-	TRBJ2-4	-	CASTSAGMGKNIQYF	TGTGCCAGCACCTCGGCAGGGATGGGCAAAAACATTCAGTACTTC
TRBV5-1	-	TRBJ1-2	-	CASSLQGGRDYGYTF	TGCGCCAGCAGCCTCCAGGGTGGTCGGGACTATGGCTACACCTTC
TRBV9	-	TRBJ1-4	TRBD1	CASSVGGTGHEKLFF	TGTGCCAGCAGCGTAGGAGGGACAGGGCACGAAAAACTGTTTTTT
TRBV19	-	TRBJ1-5	-	CASSITGQAQPQHF	TGTGCCAGTAGTATCACAGGGCAGGCTCAGCCCCAGCATTTT
TRBV5-1	-	TRBJ2-3	-	CASSFRISTDTQYF	TGCGCCAGCAGCTTTCGGATAAGCACAGATACGCAGTATTTT
TRBV4-2	-	TRBJ2-2	TRBD2	CASSQTSGGGTGELFF	TGTGCCAGCAGCCAAACTAGCGGGGGCGGCACCGGGGAGCTGTTTTTT
TRBV19	-	TRBJ2-5	-	CASSSFGAGGFFQETQYF	TGTGCCAGTAGTAGTTTTGGGGCAGGAGGATTCTTCCAAGAGACCCAGTACTTC
TRBV11-3	-	TRBJ1-1	-	CASSLGTVNTEAFF	TGTGCCAGCAGCTTAGGGACAGTGAACACTGAAGCTTTCTTT
TRBV19	-	TRBJ1-6	-	CASRWSQRGNSPLHF	TGTGCCAGTCGGTGGTCCCAGAGGGGGAATTCACCCCTCCACTTT
TRBV7-9	-	TRBJ1-1	-	CASSLALTPEAFF	TGTGCCAGCAGCTTAGCCCTGACACCTGAAGCTTTCTTT
TRBV19	-	TRBJ2-2	-	CASKPGANTGELFF	TGTGCCAGTAAACCGGGGGCGAACACCGGGGAGCTGTTTTTT
TRBV7-9	-	TRBJ1-2	TRBD1	CASSSRTGALGGYTF	TGTGCCAGCAGCTCCAGGACAGGGGCCCTGGGTGGCTACACCTTC
TRBV7-3	few	TRBJ2-6	TRBD1	CASSLGPLDRGPGGANVLTF	TGTGCCAGCAGCTTAGGGCCCTTGGACAGGGGGCCGGGTGGGGCCAACGTCCTGACTTTC
TRBV28	-	TRBJ2-2	-	CAGQAANTGELFF	TGTGCCGGCCAGGCCGCGAACACCGGGGAGCTGTTTTTT
TRBV7-2	-	TRBJ2-2	-	CASSVRLAGNTGELFF	TGTGCCAGCAGCGTTAGACTGGCGGGGAACACCGGGGAGCTGTTTTTT
TRBV6-5	-	TRBJ1-1	TRBD1	CASGQGGLTEAFF	TGTGCCAGCGGTCAGGGGGGGCTCACTGAAGCTTTCTTT
TRBV19	-	TRBJ1-5	-	CASSMQENSNQPQHF	TGTGCCAGTAGTATGCAGGAAAATAGCAATCAGCCCCAGCATTTT
TRBV6-2/TRBV6-3	-	TRBJ1-1	-	CASSPVGLGISGGTEAFF	TGTGCCAGCAGTCCGGTAGGCTTAGGGATTTCTGGCGGCACTGAAGCTTTCTTT
TRBV7-3	-	TRBJ2-6	-	CASSLTSGSGANVLTF	TGTGCCAGCAGCTTAACGTCGGGCTCTGGGGCCAACGTCCTGACTTTC
TRBV28	-	TRBJ2-7	-	CASSLMGSKYF	TGTGCCAGCAGTTTAATGGGGTCGAAATACTTC
TRBV2	-	TRBJ2-7	TRBD1	CASSVVSGGIEFPLSYEQYF	TGTGCCAGCAGCGTAGTCTCAGGGGGAATTGAATTTCCCTTATCCTACGAGCAGTACTTC
TRBV9	-	TRBJ2-2	-	CASSVPMSGELFF	TGTGCCAGCAGCGTTCCGATGTCCGGGGAGCTGTTTTTT
TRBV7-9	-	TRBJ1-6	TRBD1	CASRPGGNSPLHF	TGTGCCAGCCGGCCAGGGGGTAATTCACCCCTCCACTTT